The sequence of this T cell receptor beta chain was determined in a study of cytomegalovirus exposure and HLA in healthy donors. Researchers ran the PCR with 60 Vbeta and 13 Jbeta primers. Clones were read by immunoSEQ multiplex PCR, and TCRdb kept only the in-frame ones, dropping some. Here the sample spans about 150,000 clones, just under 80% being singletons. The CDR3 is made up of 9 amino acids. From germline, CDR1 is SEHNR and CDR2 FQNEAQ (reference sequence). V gave up 11 bases and J gave up 9 bases, with 8 bases separating them. The sample taken for sequencing was PBMCs. The chain recombines TRBV7-9 with TRBJ2-1, with D tentatively TRBD2 (5 bases). This clonotype originated in a man aged 25 to 45 in good health. In DNA, the CDR3 is TGTGCCGACACTAGTGAGCAGTTCTTC. Residues: CADTSEQFF.